The T cell receptor beta chain described here comes from a study of shared clonotypes between healthy human individuals. Study-wide background: Researchers drew samples from a couple of women and a few men aged 18 to 49. CD4 naive and CD4 memory each took three plates per donor, while CD8 naive took two and CD8 memory one.

Whole-study results and caveats: In having few donors, the study represented limited genetic and exposure-history diversity.

On this clone itself: Its antigen is unidentified.

CDR3 length: 15 amino acids. Deletions cut 8 bases from V and 4 bases from J, with 18 bases between. Per the germline V gene, CDR1 is MDHEN and CDR2 is SYDVKM. Sequencing was performed with immunoSEQ multiplex PCR; in TCRdb, only in-frame clones are kept and a portion is missing. The table lists over a million clones, 98% of them singletons. The clonotype was recovered from a man aged 30-40 years in good health. The sample consisted of naive CD4+ T cells sorted from blood. Subset meaning: CD45RA+ positively selected. This chain uses TRBV28 with TRBJ1-5; D may be TRBD1 (6 bases). The CDR3 nucleotides are TGTGCCAGCCAGACCGTACAGGGAAGAAATCAGCCCCAGCATTTT. Amino acids: CASQTVQGRNQPQHF.